The 19 T cell receptor beta chains below all came from one sample that was sequenced in a study of PD-L1 blockade in urothelial cancer. Assay: immunoSEQ multiplex PCR; the TCRdb copy retains only in-frame clones and omits some. The top ten hold 3.1% of the sample, which has 25,000 to 30,000 clones, more than 70% seen once. Sequenced material: PBMCs, taken around atezolizumab (anti-PD-L1) treatment. The receptors originated from a man between 45 and 60 years old with urothelial cancer.

The J gene is TRBJ2-2, the V gene TRBV7-9; maybe TRBD2 (5 bases). This CDR3 has 13 amino acids. CDR1 SEHNR and CDR2 FQNEAQ come from the germline V gene (reference sequence). V lost 5 bases and J 6 bases, leaving 10 bases between the germline ends. CDR3 sequence: CASSRYGAGELFF. The CDR3 DNA reads TGTGCCAGCAGCCGCTACGGGGCCGGGGAGCTGTTTTTT.

The chain has TRBV5-1 and TRBJ2-3; 8 bases are shared with TRBD2. The CDR3 spans 17 residues. CDR1 and CDR2 (germline): SGHRS, YFSETQ. V lost 6 bases, J lost 2 bases, and 14 bases stayed unmatched. CDR3 amino acids: CASTVGGGRPITDTQYF. DNA for the CDR3: TGCGCCAGCACCGTCGGGGGGGGCAGGCCCATCACAGATACGCAGTATTTT.

This chain uses TRBV6-5 with TRBJ2-1, with 8 bases identical to TRBD2. V shed 7 bases, J shed 5 bases, and the junction held 7 bases outside the gene matches. This CDR3 region has 14 residues. The germline V gene has CDR1 MNHEY and CDR2 SVGAGI. CDR3 residues: CASKGRTSNNEQFF. The CDR3 DNA is TGTGCCAGCAAGGGTAGGACTAGCAACAATGAGCAGTTCTTC.

The chain uses TRBV5-1 and TRBJ2-3; 7 bases are shared with TRBD2. Germline lookup yields CDR1 SGHRS and CDR2 YFSETQ. The CDR3 loop spans 16 amino acids. Trimming at V came to 1 base and at J to 7 bases, leaving 12 bases not matched to a gene. The CDR3 protein is CASSLMTSWESHTQYF. CDR3 nucleotide sequence: TGCGCCAGCAGCTTGATGACTAGCTGGGAAAGTCATACGCAGTATTTT.

The rearrangement links TRBV29-1 to TRBJ2-1; 8 nucleotides match TRBD2. The CDR3 extends over 13 amino acids. The germline gives CDR1 SQVTM, CDR2 ANQGSEA. After removal of 8 bases from V and 2 bases from J, the junction contained 5 bases not matched to a gene. This CDR3 is CSFGRAPYNEQFF. The DNA for the CDR3 is TGCAGCTTCGGGAGGGCCCCCTACAATGAGCAGTTCTTC.

The chain combines TRBV27 with TRBJ2-1; 7 positions agree with TRBD1. CDR1 MNHEY and CDR2 SMNVEV come from the germline V gene (reference sequence). The CDR3 is made up of 15 amino acids. V was clipped by 6 bases and J by 4 bases; unmatched bases: 9. In nucleotides, the CDR3 is TGTGCCAGCAGGCCCTGGACAGGAGGATACAATGAGCAGTTCTTC. This gives the protein CASRPWTGGYNEQFF.

The chain recombines TRBV4-2 with TRBJ1-3; D gene uncertain. There are 15 residues in the CDR3. The V gene's germline CDR1 is LGHNA and CDR2 YNFKEQ. V lost 3 bases and J 0 bases, leaving 9 bases between the germline ends. The CDR3 coding sequence is TGTGCCAGCAGCCAGCCGGGAGGCTCTGGAAACACCATATATTTT. The encoded protein is CASSQPGGSGNTIYF.

J is TRBJ1-4 and V is TRBV15; 7 bases are shared with TRBD1. This CDR3 has 16 residues. Germline V gene sequence: CDR1 LNHNV, CDR2 YYDKDF (reference sequence). Losses at the gene ends were 2 bases for V and 6 bases for J; bases not matched to a gene: 9. The CDR3 DNA reads TGTGCCACCAGCAGAAAGCCGGGACAGTGGGATGAAAAACTGTTTTTT. Translation gives CATSRKPGQWDEKLFF. The full variable domain, rest sourced from reference TRBV15 and TRBJ1-4, is DAMVIQNPRYQVTQFGKPVTLSCSQTLNHNVMYWYQQKSSQAPKLLFHYYDKDFNNEADTPDNFQSRRPNTSFCFLDIRSPGLGDTAMYLCATSRKPGQWDEKLFFGSGTQLSVL.

This clone was observed a single time. The chain employs TRBV5-5 and TRBJ2-1; D is perhaps TRBD1 (6 bases). V lost 0 bases to trimming and J lost 0 bases, with 7 bases between them. CDR3 length equals 15 residues. The V gene's germline CDR1 is SGHKS and CDR2 YYEKEE (reference sequence). The CDR3 DNA reads TGTGCCAGCAGCTTGGACAGGGTCTCCTACAATGAGCAGTTCTTC. Amino acid sequence: CASSLDRVSYNEQFF. Full variable domain (rest looked up from reference TRBV5-5 and TRBJ2-1): DAGVTQSPTHLIKTRGQQVTLRCSPISGHKSVSWYQQVLGQGPQFIFQYYEKEERGRGNFPDRFSARQFPNYSSELNVNALLLGDSALYLCASSLDRVSYNEQFFGPGTRLTVL.

This rearrangement joins TRBV28 to TRBJ2-5; 13 nucleotides line up with TRBD2. Germline V gives CDR1 MDHEN, CDR2 SYDVKM. CDR3 size: 17 residues. V gave up 7 bases and J gave up 4 bases; unmatched junction bases: 12. In nucleotides, the CDR3 is TGTGCCAGCAACCCCGGGACTAGCGGGAACGGTAGAGAGACCCAGTACTTC. Its protein product is CASNPGTSGNGRETQYF. The full variable domain, completed using reference TRBV28 and TRBJ2-5, is DVKVTQSSRYLVKRTGEKVFLECVQDMDHENMFWYRQDPGLGLRLIYFSYDVKMKEKGDIPEGYSVSREKKERFSLILESASTNQTSMYLCASNPGTSGNGRETQYFGPGTRLLVL.

The chain links TRBV6-1 to TRBJ2-2; 10 bases are a match to TRBD1. Germline V CDR1 and CDR2: MNHNS, SASEGT. The CDR3 sequence is 14 residues long. V dropped 6 bases and J dropped 6; count of bases not matched to a gene: 4. CDR3 DNA sequence: TGTGCCAGCAGCAGACAGGGGGCATCCGGGGAGCTGTTTTTT. This sequence encodes CASSRQGASGELFF.

The rearrangement uses TRBV27 and TRBJ2-1, with D tentatively TRBD1 (6 bases). This CDR3 comprises 14 residues. CDR1 and CDR2 from the germline V gene are MNHEY and SMNVEV (reference sequence). Trimming removed 10 bases at V and 0 bases at J, with 13 bases between. The CDR3 loop is CATGQPSSYNEQFF. Here the CDR3 DNA reads TGTGCCACCGGACAGCCAAGCTCCTACAATGAGCAGTTCTTC.

V usage is TRBV6-5 and J usage is TRBJ1-2; D is uncertain. The CDR3 totals 13 residues. The V end was cut by 4 bases, the J end by 7 bases, with 13 bases between. CDR1 and CDR2 from the germline V gene are MNHEY and SVGAGI. This CDR3 reads CASSSEGRGGYTF. The CDR3, as DNA: TGTGCCAGCAGTTCCGAGGGTCGAGGTGGCTACACCTTC.

The chain is built from TRBV5-6 and TRBJ2-7; no definite D call. The ends were cut back, 2 bases at V and 3 bases at J, with 9 bases in the middle. In germline, CDR1 is SGHDT, CDR2 YYEEEE. The CDR3 has 13 amino acids. DNA for the CDR3: TGTGCCAGCAGCTTCATAAGCAACTACGAGCAGTACTTC. Translated, it gives CASSFISNYEQYF. Filled out from reference TRBV5-6 and TRBJ2-7, the complete variable domain reads DAGVTQSPTHLIKTRGQQVTLRCSPKSGHDTVSWYQQALGQGPQFIFQYYEEEERQRGNFPDRFSGHQFPNYSSELNVNALLLGDSALYLCASSFISNYEQYFGPGTRLTVT.

This clone was detected only once. The gene calls are TRBV14 and TRBJ2-2; 12 nucleotides match TRBD2. In germline, CDR1 is SGHDN, CDR2 FVKESK. V dropped 2 bases and J dropped 0; count of bases not matched to a gene: 1. The CDR3 consists of 17 residues. Here the CDR3 reads CASSQRLAGANTGELFF. In nucleotides, the CDR3 is TGTGCCAGCAGCCAAAGACTAGCGGGGGCGAACACCGGGGAGCTGTTTTTT.

This clone turned up a few times. The chain employs TRBV28 and TRBJ2-7, with a possible D match to TRBD2 (7 bases). CDR1 MDHEN and CDR2 SYDVKM come from the germline V gene. The CDR3 runs to 15 residues. Trimming took off 7 bases at V and 0 bases at J, with 16 bases between the two ends. For the CDR3, the DNA is TGTGCCAGCACGGGGGGCGGGGCCACCTCCTACGAGCAGTACTTC. Protein: CASTGGGATSYEQYF.

V usage is TRBV19 and J usage is TRBJ2-3; TRBD1 matches 8 bases. Germline V gene data show CDR1 as LNHDA and CDR2 as SQIVND (reference sequence). The CDR3 loop spans 14 amino acids. Trimming took 4 bases from V and 2 from J; bases not matched to a gene: 2. The CDR3 loop is CASSRQGITDTQYF. The DNA for the CDR3 is TGTGCCAGTAGTAGACAGGGGATCACAGATACGCAGTATTTT.

The CDR3 coding sequence is TGTGCCTGGAGTGAGACTAGCGGGGGGGAAGGTGAGCAGTTCTTC. Amino acids: CAWSETSGGEGEQFF. The chain links TRBV30 to TRBJ2-1; 14 nucleotides match TRBD2. Unmatched junction bases numbered 5, after V lost 1 base and J lost 9 bases. CDR1 is GTSNPN and CDR2 is SVGIG in the germline V gene (reference sequence). This CDR3 is 15 amino acids long. Drawing the rest from reference TRBV30 and TRBJ2-1, the complete variable domain is SQTIHQWPATLVQPVGSPLSLECTVEGTSNPNLYWYRQAAGRGLQLLFYSVGIGQISSEVPQNLSASRPQDRQFILSSKKLLLSDSGFYLCAWSETSGGEGEQFFGPGTRLTVL.

The chain has TRBV25-1 and TRBJ2-1; TRBD2 is a possible D gene (7 bases). V gave up 3 bases and J gave up 5 bases, with 14 bases separating them. The CDR3 has 15 amino acids. Germline V gene data show CDR1 as MGHDK and CDR2 as SYGVNS. In DNA form, the CDR3 reads TGTGCCAGCAGTGAGAGGAGGGGGGGTAACAATGAGCAGTTCTTC. The encoded protein is CASSERRGGNNEQFF.